These 23 T cell receptor beta chains were all obtained from the same sample, sequenced in a study of CD8+ T cells in alopecia areata. Noted treatment: oral pan-JAK inhibitor, 5-10 mg twice daily. cDNA reverse transcribed from extracted RNA served as the sequencing template. Sequenced by immunoSEQ multiplex PCR; TCRdb stores in-frame clones only, minus some. The sample consists of under 200,000 clones, less than 80% of them appearing once. Sequencing was performed on CD4+ T cells sorted from blood, taken at week 24, from a patient treated with tofacitinib. The receptors originated from a human donor with alopecia areata.

This clone was counted at least ten times. The gene calls are TRBV7-9 and TRBJ2-1, with 11 bases fitting TRBD2. CDR3 size: 18 residues. The germline CDR1 and CDR2 sequences are SEHNR and FQNEAQ (reference sequence). V was clipped by 5 bases and J by 7 bases; unmatched bases: 16. CDR3 nucleotide sequence: TGTGCCAGCAGCCGCTCCCCCATAGCGGGGGGGCCGAGGAATGAGCAGTTCTTC. The encoded protein is CASSRSPIAGGPRNEQFF.

The rearrangement links TRBV10-3 to TRBJ2-1; 11 nucleotides align to TRBD1. The CDR3 runs 14 residues. V was clipped by 10 bases and J by 8 bases; unmatched bases: 10. Germline assignment: CDR1 ENHRY and CDR2 SYGVKD. This chain's CDR3 is CATNRDRGVDEQFF. DNA of the CDR3: TGTGCCACCAACCGGGACAGGGGGGTCGATGAGCAGTTCTTC.

J is TRBJ1-6 and V is TRBV25-1, with a possible D match to TRBD1 (5 bases). CDR1 and CDR2 (germline): MGHDK, SYGVNS. The germline V and J ends were trimmed by 6 bases and 8 bases, with 14 bases remaining between them. The CDR3 is 14 amino acids. The CDR3 sequence: CASRDVGQDSPLHF. CDR3 nucleotides: TGTGCCAGCAGGGATGTGGGGCAGGATTCACCCCTCCACTTT.

The rearrangement links TRBV19 to TRBJ2-7; weak D call: TRBD2 (6 bases). V lost 5 bases, J lost 6 bases, and 17 bases lay in between. Germline CDR1 is LNHDA and CDR2 is SQIVND (reference sequence). This CDR3 comprises 14 residues. This CDR3 is CASSGRHGSGEQYF. The CDR3 bases are TGTGCCAGTAGTGGGCGGCACGGGAGCGGCGAGCAGTACTTC.

This chain joins TRBV25-1 and TRBJ2-6; no clear D gene. Germline CDR1 is MGHDK and CDR2 is SYGVNS. The V and J ends lost 1 base and 0 bases respectively, with 7 bases between them. The CDR3 is 16 residues long. CDR3 coding DNA: TGTGCCAGCAGTGAATTCAAGAGCTCTGGGGCCAACGTCCTGACTTTC. Translation: CASSEFKSSGANVLTF.

The CDR3 spells CASSPRDIMNTEAFF. In DNA form, the CDR3 reads TGTGCCAGCAGCCCCCGGGACATCATGAACACTGAAGCTTTCTTT. J is TRBJ1-1 and V is TRBV7-8; D might be TRBD1 (6 bases). Germline V gene lookup returns CDR1 SGHVS and CDR2 FQNEAQ. The V and J ends lost 5 bases and 0 bases respectively, with 13 bases between them. The CDR3 runs to 15 residues.

The V call is TRBV15, the J call TRBJ1-5; D is uncertain. Germline assignment: CDR1 LNHNV and CDR2 YYDKDF (reference sequence). With 6 bases removed from V and 6 bases from J, the gap between germline ends came to 12 bases. This CDR3 is built from 13 residues. The CDR3 sequence is CATRTSGGQPQHF. CDR3 nucleotides: TGTGCCACCAGGACGAGTGGAGGTCAGCCCCAGCATTTT.

V usage is TRBV29-1 and J usage is TRBJ1-1, with 8 bases matching TRBD1. Germline values: CDR1 SQVTM, CDR2 ANQGSEA. With V trimmed by 6 bases and J by 11 bases, 17 bases remained unmatched. This CDR3 is built from 14 residues. CDR3 protein: CSVASLRQGARAFF. DNA for the CDR3: TGCAGCGTCGCTTCATTAAGGCAGGGGGCCCGGGCTTTCTTT. Full variable domain (remainder filled in from reference TRBV29-1 and TRBJ1-1): SAVISQKPSRDICQRGTSLTIQCQVDSQVTMMFWYRQQPGQSLTLIATANQGSEATYESGFVIDKFPISRPNLTFSTLTVSNMSPEDSSIYLCSVASLRQGARAFFGQGTRLTVV.

V and J are TRBV7-6 and TRBJ2-5; perhaps TRBD1 as D (6 bases). V lost 5 bases and J 0 bases, leaving 19 bases between the germline ends. This CDR3 has 17 residues. The germline gives CDR1 SGHVS, CDR2 FNYEAQ. Written as DNA, the CDR3 is TGTGCCAGCAGCCGCGGCCCTCTGACAGGCAACCAAGAGACCCAGTACTTC. This codes for CASSRGPLTGNQETQYF.

This chain links TRBV9 with TRBJ2-5; 7 bases agree with TRBD2. This CDR3 comprises 15 residues. Germline V gives CDR1 SGDLS, CDR2 YYNGEE. J gave up 1 base and V 4 bases, and 7 bases lay outside the gene matches. CDR3 bases: TGTGCCAGCAGCCCGGGCTCTAGCGGCCAAGAGACCCAGTACTTC. The encoded protein is CASSPGSSGQETQYF.

The V and J genes are TRBV29-1 and TRBJ1-1; 8 nucleotides match TRBD1. The CDR3 totals 14 residues. V trimming: 8 bases; J trimming: 1 base; junction bases outside the gene matches: 9. The germline V gene has CDR1 SQVTM and CDR2 ANQGSEA. The CDR3 region is CSCDVTGANTEAFF. The DNA of the CDR3 is TGCAGCTGCGATGTGACAGGGGCGAACACTGAAGCTTTCTTT.

The chain carries TRBV29-1 and TRBJ1-1; D is ambiguous. The CDR3 contains 13 residues. Trimming took off 4 bases at V and 4 bases at J, with 13 bases between the two ends. Germline assignment: CDR1 SQVTM and CDR2 ANQGSEA. This CDR3 reads CSVGGKWATEAFF. The CDR3 DNA reads TGCAGCGTTGGAGGGAAATGGGCCACTGAAGCTTTCTTT.

The genes are TRBV10-3 and TRBJ2-2, with D maybe TRBD2 (5 bases). The CDR3 loop spans 15 amino acids. Deletions cut 6 bases from V and 7 bases from J, with 18 bases between. The V gene's germline CDR1 is ENHRY and CDR2 SYGVKD. In DNA form, the CDR3 reads TGTGCCATCAGGATGACTCGAGGGCTCGACGGGGAGCTGTTTTTT. Translated, it gives CAIRMTRGLDGELFF.

This sequence joins TRBV6-5 and TRBJ1-1; maybe TRBD1 (5 bases). Trimming shortened V by 2 bases and J by 5 bases, and 9 bases separated the two germline ends. This CDR3 spans 13 amino acids. Germline lookup yields CDR1 MNHEY and CDR2 SVGAGI. CDR3 sequence: CASSYDRGTEAFF. DNA for the CDR3: TGTGCCAGCAGTTACGATAGGGGTACTGAAGCTTTCTTT.

This chain connects TRBV7-3 to TRBJ1-1; D is perhaps TRBD1 (5 bases). The CDR3 contains 13 residues. Germline V gene lookup returns CDR1 SGHTA and CDR2 FQGTGA. V was clipped by 5 bases and J by 1 base, with 8 bases between them. This chain's CDR3 is CASSKTENTEAFF. DNA of the CDR3: TGTGCCAGCAGCAAGACAGAGAACACTGAAGCTTTCTTT.

The chain couples TRBV12-5 to TRBJ2-7, with a weak D call TRBD1 (6 bases). CDR1 is LGHNT and CDR2 is FRNRAP in the germline V gene. Trimming removed 6 bases from V and 5 bases from J, with 17 bases in between. The length of the CDR3 is 14 residues. The CDR3 is CASGPQGTAHEQYF. The CDR3 coding sequence is TGTGCTAGTGGACCCCAGGGGACGGCCCACGAGCAGTACTTC. The whole variable domain, filled in from reference TRBV12-5 and TRBJ2-7, reads DARVTQTPRHKVTEMGQEVTMRCQPILGHNTVFWYRQTMMQGLELLAYFRNRAPLDDSGMPKDRFSAEMPDATLATLKIQPSEPRDSAVYFCASGPQGTAHEQYFGPGTRLTVT.

The chain is built from TRBV29-1 and TRBJ1-1; D remains unclear. Trimming took 7 bases from V and 3 from J, leaving 15 bases between them. Germline V gene lookup returns CDR1 SQVTM and CDR2 ANQGSEA. The CDR3 has 13 residues. Here the CDR3 reads CSGAQRVDTEAFF. The CDR3 coding sequence is TGCAGCGGCGCGCAGAGGGTGGACACTGAAGCTTTCTTT.

J is TRBJ2-2 and V is TRBV5-1; D perhaps matches TRBD2 (7 bases). Germline loops: CDR1 SGHRS, CDR2 YFSETQ. The CDR3 length is 15 residues. Trimming removed 3 bases from V and 4 bases from J, with 13 bases in between. For the CDR3, the DNA is TGCGCCAGCAGCTCGGTCGGGGGGCTCACCGGGGAGCTGTTTTTT. This sequence encodes CASSSVGGLTGELFF.

The V gene is TRBV5-1, the J gene TRBJ1-2; D not certain. The CDR3 runs to 12 residues. V gave up 4 bases and J gave up 6 bases, with 10 bases separating them. CDR1 SGHRS and CDR2 YFSETQ come from the germline V gene. The CDR3 DNA follows: TGCGCCAGCAGCCCGGGCCCTGATGGCTACACCTTC. Protein: CASSPGPDGYTF. Drawing the rest from reference TRBV5-1 and TRBJ1-2, the complete variable domain is KAGVTQTPRYLIKTRGQQVTLSCSPISGHRSVSWYQQTPGQGLQFLFEYFSETQRNKGNFPGRFSGRQFSNSRSEMNVSTLELGDSALYLCASSPGPDGYTFGSGTRLTVV.

J is TRBJ2-5 and V is TRBV30, with D perhaps TRBD1 (6 bases). CDR3 size: 14 residues. The V gene lost 2 bases and the J gene lost 3 bases, with 13 bases spanning the gap. The germline V gene has CDR1 GTSNPN and CDR2 SVGIG (reference sequence). CDR3 protein: CAWSTTGTKETQYF. The CDR3 bases are TGTGCCTGGAGTACAACCGGGACAAAAGAGACCCAGTACTTC.

The chain has TRBV29-1 and TRBJ1-1; no firm D call. The CDR3 extends over 13 amino acids. Germline CDR1 reads SQVTM; CDR2 reads ANQGSEA. The ends were cut back, 3 bases at V and 0 bases at J, with 8 bases in the middle. CDR3 in amino acids: CSVDGRLNTEAFF. The CDR3 DNA follows: TGCAGCGTTGATGGCAGGCTGAACACTGAAGCTTTCTTT.

This clone was recorded many times. The rearrangement uses TRBV19 and TRBJ2-2; D tentatively fits TRBD1 or TRBD2 (6 bases each). CDR3 length: 13 residues. CDR1 and CDR2 (germline): LNHDA, SQIVND (reference sequence). With 11 bases removed from V and 6 bases from J, the gap between germline ends came to 16 bases. The CDR3 DNA sequence: TGTGCCCTGGGGGGCGGGGAGGCCGGGGAGCTGTTTTTT. The encoded protein is CALGGGEAGELFF.

This clone was counted between two and nine times. The chain employs TRBV11-3 and TRBJ1-4; D gene unclear. The CDR3 is 12 residues long. Germline CDR1 reads SGHNT; CDR2 reads YENEEA. V was clipped by 3 bases and J by 2 bases, with 1 base between them. CDR3 amino acids: CASSFTNEKLFF. The CDR3 DNA reads as TGTGCCAGCAGCTTTACTAATGAAAAACTGTTTTTT. The full variable domain, in which reference TRBV11-3 and TRBJ1-4 provide the parts outside the CDR3, is EAGVVQSPRYKIIEKKQPVAFWCNPISGHNTLYWYLQNLGQGPELLIRYENEEAVDDSQLPKDRFSAERLKGVDSTLKIQPAELGDSAVYLCASSFTNEKLFFGSGTQLSVL.